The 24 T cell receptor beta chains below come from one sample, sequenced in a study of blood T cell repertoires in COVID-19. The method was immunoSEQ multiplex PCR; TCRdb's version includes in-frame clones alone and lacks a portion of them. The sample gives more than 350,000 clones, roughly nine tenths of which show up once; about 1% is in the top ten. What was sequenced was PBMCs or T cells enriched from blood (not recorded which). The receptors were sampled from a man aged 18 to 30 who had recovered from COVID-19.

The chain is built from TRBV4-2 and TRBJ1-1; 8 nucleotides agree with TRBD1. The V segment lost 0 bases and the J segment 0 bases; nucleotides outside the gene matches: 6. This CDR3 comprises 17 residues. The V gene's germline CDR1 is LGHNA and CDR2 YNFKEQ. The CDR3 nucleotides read TGTGCCAGCAGCCAAGATCTGGGGACAGGTATGAACACTGAAGCTTTCTTT. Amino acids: CASSQDLGTGMNTEAFF.

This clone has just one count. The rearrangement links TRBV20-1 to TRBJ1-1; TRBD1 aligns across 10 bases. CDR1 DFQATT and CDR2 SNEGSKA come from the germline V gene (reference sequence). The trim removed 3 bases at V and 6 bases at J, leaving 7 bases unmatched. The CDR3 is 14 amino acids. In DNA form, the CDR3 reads TGCAGTGCTAGTCGGACAGGGGGAAACGCTGAAGCTTTCTTT. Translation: CSASRTGGNAEAFF.

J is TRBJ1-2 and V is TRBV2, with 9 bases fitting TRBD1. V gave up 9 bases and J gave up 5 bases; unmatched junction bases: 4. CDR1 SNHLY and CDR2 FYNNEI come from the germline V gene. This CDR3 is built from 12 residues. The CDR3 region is CASDRGVYGYTF. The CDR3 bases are TGTGCCAGTGACAGGGGGGTGTATGGCTACACCTTC.

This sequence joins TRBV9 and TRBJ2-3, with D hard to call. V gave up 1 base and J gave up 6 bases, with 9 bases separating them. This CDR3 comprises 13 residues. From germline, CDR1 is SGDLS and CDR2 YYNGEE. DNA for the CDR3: TGTGCCAGCAGCGTATCCCCACAGGATACGCAGTATTTT. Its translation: CASSVSPQDTQYF.

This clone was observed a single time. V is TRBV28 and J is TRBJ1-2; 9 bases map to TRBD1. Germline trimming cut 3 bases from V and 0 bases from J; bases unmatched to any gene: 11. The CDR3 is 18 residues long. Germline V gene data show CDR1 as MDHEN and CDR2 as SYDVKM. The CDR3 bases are TGTGCCAGCAGTTTCGTACAGGGGGCCCCTTCAGCTAACTATGGCTACACCTTC. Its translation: CASSFVQGAPSANYGYTF.

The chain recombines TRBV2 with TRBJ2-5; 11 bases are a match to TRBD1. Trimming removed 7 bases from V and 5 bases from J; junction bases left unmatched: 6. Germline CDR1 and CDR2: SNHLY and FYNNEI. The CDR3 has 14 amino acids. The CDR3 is CASIPRTGGETQYF. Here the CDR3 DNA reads TGTGCCAGCATTCCCCGGACAGGGGGCGAGACCCAGTACTTC.

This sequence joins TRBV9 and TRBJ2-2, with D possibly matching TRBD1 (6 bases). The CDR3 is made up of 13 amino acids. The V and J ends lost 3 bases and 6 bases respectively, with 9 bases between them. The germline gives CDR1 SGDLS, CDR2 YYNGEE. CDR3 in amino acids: CASSAQGPGELFF. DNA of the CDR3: TGTGCCAGCAGCGCCCAGGGGCCCGGGGAGCTGTTTTTT.

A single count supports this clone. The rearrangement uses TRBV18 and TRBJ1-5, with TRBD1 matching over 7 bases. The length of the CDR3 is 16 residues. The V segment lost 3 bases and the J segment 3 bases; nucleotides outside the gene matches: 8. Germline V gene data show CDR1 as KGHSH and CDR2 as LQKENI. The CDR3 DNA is TGTGCCAGCTCACCCGGGACAGCCGACATCAATCAGCCCCAGCATTTT. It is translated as CASSPGTADINQPQHF.

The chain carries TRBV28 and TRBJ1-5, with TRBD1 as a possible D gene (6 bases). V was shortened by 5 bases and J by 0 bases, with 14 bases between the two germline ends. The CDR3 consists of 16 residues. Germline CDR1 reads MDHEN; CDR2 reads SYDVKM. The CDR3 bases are TGTGCCAGCAGTCCCGGGACAACTTATAGCAATCAGCCCCAGCATTTT. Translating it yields CASSPGTTYSNQPQHF.

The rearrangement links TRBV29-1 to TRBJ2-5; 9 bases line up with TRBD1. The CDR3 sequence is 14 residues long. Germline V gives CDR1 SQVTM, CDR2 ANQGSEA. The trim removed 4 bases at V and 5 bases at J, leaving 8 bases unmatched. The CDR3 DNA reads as TGCAGCGTTGCCTCTCGACAGGGGGGTGAGACCCAGTACTTC. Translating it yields CSVASRQGGETQYF.

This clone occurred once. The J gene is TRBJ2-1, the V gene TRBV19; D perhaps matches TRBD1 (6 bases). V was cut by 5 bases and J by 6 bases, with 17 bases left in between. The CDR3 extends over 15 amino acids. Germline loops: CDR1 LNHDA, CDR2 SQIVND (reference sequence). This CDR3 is CASSATGTSINEQFF. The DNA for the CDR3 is TGTGCCAGTAGTGCGACCGGGACATCAATCAATGAGCAGTTCTTC.

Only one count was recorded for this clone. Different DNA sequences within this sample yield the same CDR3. The CDR3 sequence is CASSRGQGGEKLFF. The CDR3, as DNA: TGTGCCAGCAGCCGTGGACAGGGTGGGGAAAAACTGTTTTTT. The chain carries TRBV7-9 and TRBJ1-4; TRBD1 matches 8 bases. The CDR3 is 14 amino acids. V lost 5 bases and J lost 8; bases outside the gene matches: 7. Germline V gene sequence: CDR1 SEHNR, CDR2 FQNEAQ (reference sequence). Variable domain in full (rest from reference TRBV7-9 and TRBJ1-4): DTGVSQNPRHKITKRGQNVTFRCDPISEHNRLYWYRQTLGQGPEFLTYFQNEAQLEKSRLLSDRFSAERPKGSFSTLEIQRTEQGDSAMYLCASSRGQGGEKLFFGSGTQLSVL.

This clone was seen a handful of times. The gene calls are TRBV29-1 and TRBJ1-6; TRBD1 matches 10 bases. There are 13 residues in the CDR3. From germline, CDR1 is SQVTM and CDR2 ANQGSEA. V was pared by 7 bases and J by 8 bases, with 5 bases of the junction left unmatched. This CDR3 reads CSAAGTGDSPLHF. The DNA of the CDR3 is TGCAGCGCTGCCGGGACAGGGGATTCACCCCTCCACTTT.

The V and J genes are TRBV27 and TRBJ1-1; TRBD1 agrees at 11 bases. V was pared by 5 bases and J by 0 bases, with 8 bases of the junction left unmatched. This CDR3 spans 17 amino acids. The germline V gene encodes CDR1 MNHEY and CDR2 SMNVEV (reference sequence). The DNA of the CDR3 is TGTGCCAGCAGTCTCCTCGTGGACAGGGGGCTGAACACTGAAGCTTTCTTT. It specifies CASSLLVDRGLNTEAFF.

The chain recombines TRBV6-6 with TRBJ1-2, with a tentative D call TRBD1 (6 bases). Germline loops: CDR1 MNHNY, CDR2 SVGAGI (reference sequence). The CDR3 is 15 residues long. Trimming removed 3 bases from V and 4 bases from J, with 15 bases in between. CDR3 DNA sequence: TGTGCCAGCAGTTATCTCCTTAGGGGGGGCTATGGCTACACCTTC. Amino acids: CASSYLLRGGYGYTF.

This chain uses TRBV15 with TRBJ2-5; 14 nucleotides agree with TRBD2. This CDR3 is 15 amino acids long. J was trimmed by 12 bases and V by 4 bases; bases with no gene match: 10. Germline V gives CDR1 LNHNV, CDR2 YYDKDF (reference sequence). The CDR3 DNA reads TGTGCCACCAGCAATGGGGGACTAGCGGGAGAGAAGGAGTACTTC. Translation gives CATSNGGLAGEKEYF.

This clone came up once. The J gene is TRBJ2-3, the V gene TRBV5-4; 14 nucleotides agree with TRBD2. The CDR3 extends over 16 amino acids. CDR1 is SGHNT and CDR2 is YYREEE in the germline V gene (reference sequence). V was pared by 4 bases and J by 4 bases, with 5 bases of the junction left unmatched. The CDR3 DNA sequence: TGTGCCAGCAGCACCGGGACTAGCGGGGGCGCAGATACGCAGTATTTT. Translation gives CASSTGTSGGADTQYF.

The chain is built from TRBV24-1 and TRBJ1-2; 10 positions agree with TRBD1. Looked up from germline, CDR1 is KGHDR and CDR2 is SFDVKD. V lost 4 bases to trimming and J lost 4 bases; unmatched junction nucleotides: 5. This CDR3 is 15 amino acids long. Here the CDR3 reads CATSDPTGGVYGYTF. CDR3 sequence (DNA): TGTGCCACCAGTGACCCGACAGGGGGCGTCTATGGCTACACCTTC.

This CDR3 reads CASSARDLGDEKLFF. The CDR3 DNA follows: TGTGCCAGCAGCGCCCGGGATCTTGGAGATGAAAAACTGTTTTTT. The genes are TRBV9 and TRBJ1-4; D gene uncertain. This CDR3 is 15 amino acids long. The V gene's germline CDR1 is SGDLS and CDR2 YYNGEE. Trimming took off 3 bases at V and 6 bases at J, with 15 bases between the two ends.

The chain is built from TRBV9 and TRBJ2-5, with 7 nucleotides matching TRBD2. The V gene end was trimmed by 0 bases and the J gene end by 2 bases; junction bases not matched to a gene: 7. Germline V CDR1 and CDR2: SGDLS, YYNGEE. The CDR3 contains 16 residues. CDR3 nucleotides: TGTGCCAGCAGCGTAGAGCGGGACGATGGGCAAGAGACCCAGTACTTC. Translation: CASSVERDDGQETQYF.

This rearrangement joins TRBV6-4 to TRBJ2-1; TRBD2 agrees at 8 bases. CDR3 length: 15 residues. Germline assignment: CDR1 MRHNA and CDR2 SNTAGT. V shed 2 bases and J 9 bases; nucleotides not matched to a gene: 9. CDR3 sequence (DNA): TGTGCCAGCAGTGACGAGGCTAGCGGGCCGGGTGAGCAGTTCTTC. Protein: CASSDEASGPGEQFF.

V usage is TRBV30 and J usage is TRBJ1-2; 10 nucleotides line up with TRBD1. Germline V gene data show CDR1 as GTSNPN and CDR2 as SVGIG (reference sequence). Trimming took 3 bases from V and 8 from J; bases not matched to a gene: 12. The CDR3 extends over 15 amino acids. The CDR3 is CAWSHLGQGVFGYTF. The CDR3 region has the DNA TGTGCCTGGAGCCATTTAGGACAGGGGGTATTCGGCTACACCTTC. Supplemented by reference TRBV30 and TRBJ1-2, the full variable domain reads SQTIHQWPATLVQPVGSPLSLECTVEGTSNPNLYWYRQAAGRGLQLLFYSVGIGQISSEVPQNLSASRPQDRQFILSSKKLLLSDSGFYLCAWSHLGQGVFGYTFGSGTRLTVV.

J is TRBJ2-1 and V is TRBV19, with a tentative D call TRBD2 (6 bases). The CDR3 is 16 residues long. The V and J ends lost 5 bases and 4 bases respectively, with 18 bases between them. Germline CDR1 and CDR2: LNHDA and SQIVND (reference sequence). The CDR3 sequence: CASSARRGAPYNEQFF. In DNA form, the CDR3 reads TGTGCCAGTAGTGCTAGGCGGGGCGCACCATACAATGAGCAGTTCTTC.

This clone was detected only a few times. The CDR3 nucleotides read TGCGCCAGCAGCCAAGAGGTGAGGGAACTTGAGCAGTTCTTC. This translates into CASSQEVRELEQFF. The chain links TRBV4-1 to TRBJ2-1; perhaps TRBD2 as D (5 bases). Trimming left V 0 bases short and J 9 bases short, with 12 bases between. This CDR3 is built from 14 residues. The germline CDR1 and CDR2 sequences are MGHRA and YSYEKL.